This T cell receptor (beta chain) came from a study of cytomegalovirus exposure and HLA in healthy donors. Notes on the study in general: Differences between HLA loci emerged in a later analysis of TCR association rates, with DRB1 most and HLA-C fewest.

This clone came up a few times. What it binds is not known. V lost 6 bases to trimming and J lost 2 bases, with 10 bases between them. CDR1 is MNHNS and CDR2 is SASEGT in the germline V gene. This CDR3 is built from 14 residues. The PCR used 60 Vbeta and 13 Jbeta primers. TCRdb's copy holds only in-frame clones and misses some; the assay was immunoSEQ multiplex PCR. This table has 150,000 to 200,000 clones, over 75% appearing once. The rearrangement links TRBV6-1 to TRBJ2-2, with a tentative D call TRBD1 (6 bases). The sequencing sample was made of PBMCs. The sequence was collected from a man over 45 in good health and CMV-seropositive. CDR3 amino acids: CASRWGHNTGELFF. In nucleotides, the CDR3 is TGTGCCAGCAGGTGGGGACACAACACCGGGGAGCTGTTTTTT.